The sequence of this TCR beta chain was determined in a study of blood T cell repertoires in COVID-19. Study overall: Specimens from acute and convalescent COVID-19 originated in the United States, Italy and Spain. From T cells, B-cell-depleted T cells, or PBMCs came the material, which was cDNA or gDNA.

Authors' methods: Scientists estimated how many nucleated cells there were by amplifying reference gene primers. Sequencing was performed with immunoSEQ multiplex PCR; in TCRdb, only in-frame clones are kept and a portion is missing. That table supplies the V and J calls and clone size; D and trimming were determined from the DNA. Of 140,000 or so clones in the sample, more than 65% were seen once. V lost 5 bases, J lost 0 bases, and 13 bases lay in between. CDR1 is MNHEY and CDR2 is SMNVEV in the germline V gene (reference sequence). The CDR3 runs to 15 residues. V gene TRBV27 combines with J gene TRBJ1-1; the D gene is possibly TRBD1 (6 bases). The receptor's source is a human donor in a cohort sampled during active COVID-19. The sequenced material came from peripheral blood. The CDR3 DNA follows: TGTGCCAGCAGTCCGGGACATCCCATGAACACTGAAGCTTTCTTT. It yields the protein CASSPGHPMNTEAFF.